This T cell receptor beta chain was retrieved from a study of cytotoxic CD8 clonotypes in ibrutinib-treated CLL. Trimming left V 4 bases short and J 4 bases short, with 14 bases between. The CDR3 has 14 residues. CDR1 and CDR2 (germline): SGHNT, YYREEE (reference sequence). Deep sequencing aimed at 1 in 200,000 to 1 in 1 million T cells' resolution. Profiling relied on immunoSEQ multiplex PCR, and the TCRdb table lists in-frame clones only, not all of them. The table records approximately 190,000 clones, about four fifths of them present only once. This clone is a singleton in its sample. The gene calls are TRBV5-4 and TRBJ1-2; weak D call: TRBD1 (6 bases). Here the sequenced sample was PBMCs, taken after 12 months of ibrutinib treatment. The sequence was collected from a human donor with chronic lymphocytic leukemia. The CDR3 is CASSPDRPIYGYTF. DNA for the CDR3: TGTGCCAGCAGCCCTGACAGGCCGATCTATGGCTACACCTTC.